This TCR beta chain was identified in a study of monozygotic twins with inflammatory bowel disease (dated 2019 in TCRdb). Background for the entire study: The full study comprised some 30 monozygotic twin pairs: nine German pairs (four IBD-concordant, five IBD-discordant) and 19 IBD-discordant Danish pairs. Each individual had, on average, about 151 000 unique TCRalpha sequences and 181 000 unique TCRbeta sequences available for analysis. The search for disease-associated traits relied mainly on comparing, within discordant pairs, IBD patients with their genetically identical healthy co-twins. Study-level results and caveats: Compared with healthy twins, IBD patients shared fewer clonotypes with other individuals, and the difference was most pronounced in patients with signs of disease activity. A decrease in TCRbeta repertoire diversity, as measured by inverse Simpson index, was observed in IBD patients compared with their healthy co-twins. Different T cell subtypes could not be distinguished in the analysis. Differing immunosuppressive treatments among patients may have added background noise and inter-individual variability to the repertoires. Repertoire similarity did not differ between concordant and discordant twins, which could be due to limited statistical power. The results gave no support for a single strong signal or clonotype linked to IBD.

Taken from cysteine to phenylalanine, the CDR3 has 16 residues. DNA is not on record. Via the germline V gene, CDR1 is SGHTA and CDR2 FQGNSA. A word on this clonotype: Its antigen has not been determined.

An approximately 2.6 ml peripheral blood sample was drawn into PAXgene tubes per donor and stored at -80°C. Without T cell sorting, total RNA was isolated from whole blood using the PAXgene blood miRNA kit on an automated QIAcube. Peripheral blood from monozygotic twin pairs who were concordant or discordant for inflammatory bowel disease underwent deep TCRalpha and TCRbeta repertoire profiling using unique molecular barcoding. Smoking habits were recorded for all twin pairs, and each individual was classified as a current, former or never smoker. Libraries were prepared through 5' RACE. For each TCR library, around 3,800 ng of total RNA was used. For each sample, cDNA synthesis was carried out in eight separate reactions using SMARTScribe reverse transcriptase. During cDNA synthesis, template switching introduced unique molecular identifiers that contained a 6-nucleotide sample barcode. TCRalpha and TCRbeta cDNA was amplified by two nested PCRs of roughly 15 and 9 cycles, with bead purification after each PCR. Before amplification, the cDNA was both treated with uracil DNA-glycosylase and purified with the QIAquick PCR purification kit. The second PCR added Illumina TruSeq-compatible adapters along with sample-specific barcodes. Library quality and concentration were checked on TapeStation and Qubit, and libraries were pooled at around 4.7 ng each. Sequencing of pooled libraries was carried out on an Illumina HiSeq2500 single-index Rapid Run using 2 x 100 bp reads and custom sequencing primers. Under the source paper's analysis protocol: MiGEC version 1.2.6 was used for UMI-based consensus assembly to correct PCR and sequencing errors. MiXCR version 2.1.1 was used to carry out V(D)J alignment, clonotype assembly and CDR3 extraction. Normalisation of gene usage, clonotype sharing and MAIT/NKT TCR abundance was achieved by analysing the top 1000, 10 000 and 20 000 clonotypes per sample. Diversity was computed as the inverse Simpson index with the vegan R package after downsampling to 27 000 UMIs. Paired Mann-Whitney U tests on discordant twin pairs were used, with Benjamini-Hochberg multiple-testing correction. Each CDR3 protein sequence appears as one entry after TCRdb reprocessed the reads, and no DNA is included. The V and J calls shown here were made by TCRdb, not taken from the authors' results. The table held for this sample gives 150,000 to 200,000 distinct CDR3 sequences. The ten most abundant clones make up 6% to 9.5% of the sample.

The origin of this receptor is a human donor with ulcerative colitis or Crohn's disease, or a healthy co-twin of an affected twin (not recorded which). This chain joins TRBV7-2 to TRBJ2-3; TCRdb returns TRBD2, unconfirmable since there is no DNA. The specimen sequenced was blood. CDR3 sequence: CASSLGASRGTDTQYF.